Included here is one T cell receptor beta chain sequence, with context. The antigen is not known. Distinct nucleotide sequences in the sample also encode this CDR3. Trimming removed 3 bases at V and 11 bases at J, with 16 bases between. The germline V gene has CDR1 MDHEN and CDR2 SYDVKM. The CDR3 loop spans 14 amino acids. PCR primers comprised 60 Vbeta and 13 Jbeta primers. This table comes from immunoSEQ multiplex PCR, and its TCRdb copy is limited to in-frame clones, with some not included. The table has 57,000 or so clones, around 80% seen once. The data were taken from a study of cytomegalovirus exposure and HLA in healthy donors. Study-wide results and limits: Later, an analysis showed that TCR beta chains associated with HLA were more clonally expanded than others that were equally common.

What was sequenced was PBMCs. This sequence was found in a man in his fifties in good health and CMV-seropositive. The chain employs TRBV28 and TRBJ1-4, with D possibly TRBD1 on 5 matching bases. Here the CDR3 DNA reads TGTGCCAGCAGTTTGTTGCAGGGAGGGGAGAAACTGTTTTTT. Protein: CASSLLQGGEKLFF.